The 29 T cell receptor beta chains below were found in one sample sequenced in a study. One entry per CDR3 protein, called by TCRdb with MiXCR from the RT-PCR reads. The sample shows about 680,000 distinct CDR3 sequences, over 12% of them seen only once. Sequenced sample: memory CD4+ T cells from blood. Receptor source: a female donor in good health, serving as a healthy control.

The J gene is TRBJ2-1, the V gene TRBV18; the D is unclear. V shed 0 bases and J shed 8 bases, with 11 bases lying between them. CDR1 and CDR2 from the germline V gene are KGHSH and LQKENI. This CDR3 contains 14 residues. The CDR3 DNA sequence: TGTGCCAGCTCACCACCGTCCTTGCTTGATGAGCAGTTCTTC. The encoded protein is CASSPPSLLDEQFF.

This clonotype was detected a few times. This chain joins TRBV9 and TRBJ1-2, with a tentative D call TRBD1 (5 bases). Germline CDR1 reads SGDLS; CDR2 reads YYNGEE. The CDR3 covers 16 residues. The ends were cut back, 4 bases at V and 1 base at J, with 17 bases in the middle. The CDR3 loop reads CASSTGGGAINYGYTF. Written as DNA, the CDR3 is TGTGCCAGCAGCACCGGAGGAGGGGCTATTAACTATGGCTACACCTTC.

This clonotype was observed a handful of times. The genes are TRBV28 and TRBJ2-3, with D possibly matching TRBD2 (7 bases). Looked up from germline, CDR1 is MDHEN and CDR2 is SYDVKM. Trimming removed 3 bases from V and 6 bases from J, with 16 bases in between. CDR3 length: 15 amino acids. The CDR3 bases are TGTGCCAGCAGTTTCTCCAGGGCGGGGGCGGATACGCAGTATTTT. Translated: CASSFSRAGADTQYF.

CDR3 sequence (DNA): TGTGCCAGCAGCTTACTATGGGGTAAAAGTATCACTGAAGCTTTCTTT. As protein: CASSLLWGKSITEAFF. The gene calls are TRBV11-2 and TRBJ1-1; no definite D call. Germline V CDR1 and CDR2: SGHAT, FQNNGV. This CDR3 is built from 16 residues. The V gene lost 2 bases and the J gene lost 4 bases, with 17 bases spanning the gap.

The chain employs TRBV20-1 and TRBJ2-2, with 9 bases that match TRBD2. After removal of 3 bases from V and 2 bases from J, the junction contained 7 bases not matched to a gene. The CDR3 is made up of 16 amino acids. Germline loops: CDR1 DFQATT, CDR2 SNEGSKA (reference sequence). DNA for the CDR3: TGCAGTGCTAGGGATAGCGGGGGCCCCAACACCGGGGAGCTGTTTTTT. It is translated as CSARDSGGPNTGELFF.

This clonotype was counted at least ten times. The rearrangement joins TRBV6-2 or TRBV6-3 to TRBJ2-5; no clear D. Germline loops: CDR1 MNHEY, CDR2 SVGEGT. The V and J ends lost 0 bases and 6 bases respectively, with 14 bases between them. The CDR3 covers 15 residues. The CDR3 nucleotides are TGTGCCAGCAGTTACTCGAATGGGGTCGGGCAGACCCAGTACTTC. It translates to CASSYSNGVGQTQYF.

This clonotype has just one count. This could be a read error, since a much larger clone is one nucleotide away. The rearrangement joins TRBV12-3 or TRBV12-4 to TRBJ2-7; perhaps TRBD1 as D (6 bases). The CDR3 length is 12 residues. Trimming pared 5 bases from V and 9 bases from J, leaving 14 bases between. The CDR3 reads CASSPSQTGQYF. CDR3 coding DNA: TGTGCCAGCAGTCCGTCACAGACAGGGCAGTACTTC.

This clonotype has a handful of counts. The V and J genes are TRBV20-1 and TRBJ1-1, with D unresolved. The ends were cut back, 1 base at V and 11 bases at J, with 17 bases in the middle. CDR1 and CDR2 from the germline V gene are DFQATT and SNEGSKA (reference sequence). The CDR3 contains 13 residues. The chain's CDR3 is CSARAWNGGGAFF. Here the CDR3 DNA reads TGCAGTGCTAGAGCTTGGAACGGTGGTGGGGCTTTCTTT.

In its sample, this clonotype was seen many times. The V call is TRBV7-3, the J call TRBJ2-1; D not resolved. The CDR3 runs 12 residues. The germline gives CDR1 SGHTA, CDR2 FQGTGA. Trimming cost V 3 bases and J 9 bases, with 9 bases left between them. The CDR3 DNA reads as TGTGCCAGCAGCTTTAACGTGGGTGAGCAGTTCTTC. Its translation is CASSFNVGEQFF.

This clonotype has a handful of counts. The chain is built from TRBV15 and TRBJ1-2; 7 bases align to TRBD1. This CDR3 is 16 amino acids long. The ends lost 0 bases at V and 7 bases at J; junction bases unmatched: 11. Germline V gives CDR1 LNHNV, CDR2 YYDKDF (reference sequence). The CDR3 here is CATSRDLVGGGSGYTF. CDR3 DNA sequence: TGTGCCACCAGCAGAGATCTAGTAGGGGGCGGATCTGGCTACACCTTC.

The V and J genes are TRBV6-5 and TRBJ1-6; TRBD1 might be the D (6 bases). The germline CDR1 and CDR2 sequences are MNHEY and SVGAGI. V lost 0 bases to trimming and J lost 1 base, with 10 bases between them. The CDR3 extends over 17 amino acids. The CDR3 loop is CASSYSGGSSYNSPLHF. CDR3 nucleotides: TGTGCCAGCAGTTACTCGGGGGGCTCATCCTATAATTCACCCCTCCACTTT.

This clonotype was seen at least ten times. The V gene is TRBV29-1, the J gene TRBJ2-1, with TRBD2 as a possible D gene (6 bases). The CDR3 length is 16 residues. Per the germline V gene, CDR1 is SQVTM and CDR2 is ANQGSEA. V lost 1 base, J lost 4 bases, and 17 bases lay in between. DNA of the CDR3: TGCAGCGTTGAAGTCCGAGACGGCGGACTATACAATGAGCAGTTCTTC. Protein sequence: CSVEVRDGGLYNEQFF.

The chain couples TRBV7-2 to TRBJ2-1; D may be TRBD2 (7 bases). Germline CDR1 is SGHTA and CDR2 is FQGNSA. CDR3 size: 15 residues. With 3 bases removed from V and 4 bases from J, the gap between germline ends came to 13 bases. Written as DNA, the CDR3 is TGTGCCAGCAGCTTTGCTAGCGGACAGTACAATGAGCAGTTCTTC. Translation: CASSFASGQYNEQFF.

This clonotype was seen repeatedly, ten times or more. CDR3 residues: CASSALAGAGETQYF. For the CDR3, the DNA is TGTGCCAGCAGCGCACTAGCGGGAGCTGGGGAGACCCAGTACTTC. V and J are TRBV7-3 and TRBJ2-5; 11 bases agree with TRBD2. Trimming took 5 bases from V and 5 from J; bases not matched to a gene: 7. Germline loops: CDR1 SGHTA, CDR2 FQGTGA. This CDR3 contains 15 residues.

The rearrangement links TRBV7-9 to TRBJ1-2, with D possibly being TRBD1 (6 bases). The V gene's germline CDR1 is SEHNR and CDR2 FQNEAQ (reference sequence). The CDR3 totals 14 residues. The germline V and J ends were trimmed by 0 bases and 8 bases, with 13 bases remaining between them. The CDR3 here is CASSLAARGSGYTF. The CDR3 nucleotides read TGTGCCAGCAGCTTAGCGGCCAGGGGTAGCGGCTACACCTTC.

Note on this clonotype: A much larger clone sits a single nucleotide away, making a read error possible. CDR3 amino acids: CASSPTLRASRSETQYF. The CDR3 nucleotides are TGTGCCAGCAGCCCCACCCTACGGGCTAGCAGGAGTGAGACCCAGTACTTC. The chain links TRBV7-8 to TRBJ2-5; a weak D match, TRBD2 (5 bases). The CDR3 contains 17 residues. Trimming stripped 5 bases from V and 5 bases from J, with 24 bases between. Germline lookup yields CDR1 SGHVS and CDR2 FQNEAQ.

A note on this clonotype: At one boundary the junction diverges from the germline segment, which might be a read error. This chain joins TRBV20-1 and TRBJ2-5; possibly TRBD2 for D (7 bases). This CDR3 spans 15 amino acids. CDR1 and CDR2 from the germline V gene are DFQATT and SNEGSKA (reference sequence). For the CDR3, the DNA is TGCAGTGCTAGACCGGGGAGGGGGTTCCAAGAGGCCCAGTACTTC. Translation: CSARPGRGFQEAQYF.

The CDR3 bases are TGTGCCACCAGTGGTTTCCTAGGCGGGAGGGGAGCCGGGGAGCTGTTTTTT. This codes for CATSGFLGGRGAGELFF. The rearrangement links TRBV24-1 to TRBJ2-2; TRBD2 aligns across 9 bases. Germline V lookup: CDR1 KGHDR, CDR2 SFDVKD. The junction had 12 bases not matched to a gene; V was cut back by 5 bases and J by 6 bases. The CDR3 contains 17 residues.

This clonotype has just a few counts. The V and J genes are TRBV5-1 and TRBJ2-7; D unresolved. The V gene's germline CDR1 is SGHRS and CDR2 YFSETQ. There are 13 residues in the CDR3. V was shortened by 3 bases and J by 3 bases, with 10 bases between the two germline ends. The CDR3 is CASSSDGYYEQYF. The CDR3 region has the DNA TGCGCCAGCAGCTCGGACGGCTACTACGAGCAGTACTTC.

This clonotype was detected a few times. The rearrangement joins TRBV5-1 to TRBJ2-7; unclear D gene. The CDR3 covers 14 residues. The V gene's germline CDR1 is SGHRS and CDR2 YFSETQ. Trimming cost V 1 base and J 5 bases, with 13 bases left between them. The DNA for the CDR3 is TGCGCCAGCAGCTTGTCGGTTTTTGGGGACGAGCAGTACTTC. Translation: CASSLSVFGDEQYF.

This clonotype was picked up many times. The chain is built from TRBV20-1 and TRBJ2-5; 13 positions match TRBD2. Germline CDR1 reads DFQATT; CDR2 reads SNEGSKA (reference sequence). The V segment lost 5 bases and the J segment 4 bases; nucleotides outside the gene matches: 10. CDR3 length: 16 residues. The CDR3 sequence is CSAASFGTSGTETQYF. DNA of the CDR3: TGCAGTGCTGCCTCCTTCGGGACTAGCGGGACAGAGACCCAGTACTTC.

This clonotype has a count of ten or more. V and J are TRBV10-3 and TRBJ2-2, with D possibly matching TRBD1 (6 bases). Trimming cost V 3 bases and J 0 bases, with 8 bases left between them. Germline CDR1 is ENHRY and CDR2 is SYGVKD. The CDR3 has 15 amino acids. This CDR3 is CAISDGTTNTGELFF. CDR3 DNA: TGTGCCATCAGTGACGGGACAACGAACACCGGGGAGCTGTTTTTT.

The V call is TRBV10-3, the J call TRBJ1-4; D gene uncertain. Germline-derived CDR1 and CDR2 are ENHRY and SYGVKD. Trimming stripped 11 bases from V and 12 bases from J, with 19 bases between. This CDR3 is 12 amino acids long. The CDR3 region is CASGREPGELFF. The CDR3 DNA sequence: TGTGCCTCGGGCCGGGAACCGGGTGAACTGTTTTTT.

This clonotype was seen only a few times. The chain recombines TRBV9 with TRBJ1-3, with 7 nucleotides matching TRBD1. The CDR3 consists of 16 residues. V lost 0 bases and J lost 1; bases outside the gene matches: 4. Germline CDR1 and CDR2: SGDLS and YYNGEE. In DNA form, the CDR3 reads TGTGCCAGCAGCGTAGGAGGGGGCGCATCTGGAAACACCATATATTTT. As protein: CASSVGGGASGNTIYF.

This clonotype was recorded a few times. The rearrangement links TRBV7-3 to TRBJ2-2, with 14 bases that match TRBD2. Germline CDR1 reads SGHTA; CDR2 reads FQGTGA. This CDR3 is built from 20 residues. The J segment lost 4 bases and the V segment lost 1 base, leaving 11 bases of the junction unmatched. As DNA, the CDR3 is TGTGCCAGCAGCTTAAGCGGGACTAGCGGGAGAGCCACCTCCACCGGGGAGCTGTTTTTT. Its protein is CASSLSGTSGRATSTGELFF.

The table lists this clonotype with a few counts. The rearrangement links TRBV6-1 to TRBJ2-7, with D perhaps TRBD2 (5 bases). From germline, CDR1 is MNHNS and CDR2 SASEGT. With 4 bases removed from V and 0 bases from J, the gap between germline ends came to 16 bases. The CDR3 contains 16 residues. DNA of the CDR3: TGTGCCAGCAGTGGGGTCAGCGGCCTTAGCTCCTACGAGCAGTACTTC. Translating gives CASSGVSGLSSYEQYF.

This clonotype was seen more than once but under ten times. The V gene is TRBV9, the J gene TRBJ2-7; the D gene is possibly TRBD2 (5 bases). The V and J ends lost 0 bases and 3 bases respectively, with 10 bases between them. CDR1 is SGDLS, CDR2 YYNGEE, per germline. The CDR3 spans 14 residues. This CDR3 reads CASSVDGENYEQYF. The CDR3 nucleotides read TGTGCCAGCAGCGTAGATGGGGAGAACTACGAGCAGTACTTC.

This clonotype came up a few times. The rearrangement joins TRBV30 to TRBJ2-1; D is unclear. With 8 bases removed from V and 5 bases from J, the gap between germline ends came to 16 bases. From germline, CDR1 is GTSNPN and CDR2 SVGIG (reference sequence). The CDR3 runs to 13 residues. The CDR3 loop reads CAGSSGVNNEQFF. As DNA, the CDR3 is TGTGCCGGATCTAGTGGAGTAAACAATGAGCAGTTCTTC. Drawing the rest from reference TRBV30 and TRBJ2-1, the complete variable domain is SQTIHQWPATLVQPVGSPLSLECTVEGTSNPNLYWYRQAAGRGLQLLFYSVGIGQISSEVPQNLSASRPQDRQFILSSKKLLLSDSGFYLCAGSSGVNNEQFFGPGTRLTVL.

This chain joins TRBV3-1 and TRBJ1-1; perhaps TRBD1 as D (5 bases). V was clipped by 2 bases and J by 4 bases, with 11 bases between them. Germline CDR1 reads LGHDT; CDR2 reads YNNKEL (reference sequence). This CDR3 is built from 14 residues. The chain's CDR3 is CASSQRDQGTEAFF. CDR3 sequence (DNA): TGTGCCAGCAGCCAAAGGGACCAAGGCACTGAAGCTTTCTTT.